The following is a T cell receptor (beta chain) sequence with its context. Which antigen it targets is not known. No base quality information exists; no much larger clone differs at one position. Using the deep immunoSEQ assay, TCR CDR3 regions were amplified from genomic DNA by multiplex PCR. Extracted genomic DNA from each cell subset was distributed evenly across all wells of several immunoSEQ 96-well plates, and each plate was treated as a replicate. For sorted subsets, about 210 ng of genomic DNA, equivalent to some 33,000 T cell genomes, went into each replicate PCR. Purified libraries were measured with a Qubit 3.0 fluorometer, size-checked on a Bioanalyzer 2100, and measured again with the KAPA Library Quantification kit. Each immunoSEQ 96-well plate was sequenced on its own single-read 150-cycle Illumina NextSeq 550 flow cell. As for the original processing: Because the immunoSEQ output held only junctional sequences and lacked quality scores, the filtering could not match the filtering applied to full-length reads. Sequences were annotated with PyIR, a Python wrapper for IgBLAST v1.9, using IMGT germline references to assign V/J genes and CDR3. Reads were removed for weak V/J assignments (E-value above 1e-6), missing CDR3, stop codons, out-of-frame junctions, or ambiguous translated residues. V3J clonotypes were defined by identical inferred V gene, J gene, and CDR3 amino acid sequence. To compute the percentage overlap between repertoires, the number of shared unique clonotypes was divided by the size of the smaller repertoire. Repertoire richness was assessed with RTK rarefaction, the Chao1 estimator, and Recon v2.1 estimates of unobserved clonotypes. Generation probabilities were computed with OLGA for all TCRbeta clonotypes obtained by the gDNA method from a handful of donors. Held by TCRdb, this immuneACCESS table contains in-frame sequences only and omits some clones. Under half of the omission traces to an unresolved V gene where checked; the cause of the rest is unknown. That table gives V, J and clone size, and the DNA gave D and trimming. This sample gives 2 million to 2.5 million clones in total; approximately 90% of them show up just once. The biggest ten clones account for 0.37% of the sample.

The data belong to a study of shared clonotypes between healthy human individuals (dated by TCRdb to about 2020). Context from the whole study: The cohort included three men and a couple of women between 18 and 49 years of age. For each donor, CD4 naive and CD4 memory were each given three plates, CD8 naive was given two plates, and CD8 memory was given one plate. To estimate repertoire size and how much clonotypes are shared between individuals, the study performed deep sequencing of blood TCR repertoires from a few healthy adults. To increase sequencing depth and limit assay-specific biases, different laboratories used diverse techniques to prepare libraries and sequence TCR repertoires. Each donor's leukapheresis produced roughly between about 0.8 and 10 billion PBMCs.

Donors were healthy HIV-negative adults with no recently reported acute infections or vaccinations. Every donor was a Caucasian adult residing in Nashville, Tennessee, USA. CD4+ T cells were enriched by magnetic negative selection; naive cells were then positively selected on CD45RA, and the negative fraction formed the memory subset. Blood was collected by leukapheresis, and PBMCs were isolated by Ficoll-Histopaque density gradient centrifugation and then cryopreserved in liquid nitrogen vapor phase. Analytical flow cytometry was used to check the purity and quantity of each magnetically sorted T cell population. From each sorted fraction, genomic DNA was isolated and quantified by UV absorbance on a Nanodrop 2000c. Findings and caveats that apply to the study as a whole: Sampling was restricted to blood, and TCR repertoires in tissue are likely to differ from TCR repertoires in blood. The genetic and exposure-history diversity represented was limited by the small number of donors. Compared with non-shared clonotypes, the clonotypes found in all four sorted-subset donors had higher generation probabilities. Around 5% of naive CD4, 3.5% of naive CD8, approximately 2.2% of memory CD4, and 0.4% of memory CD8 clonotypes were shared across a handful of donors. Based on pairwise subsampling, the degree of clonotype sharing among donors was expected to be affected by sequencing depth. Naive subsets generally had larger estimated clonotype richness than memory subsets. Incomplete sequencing was indicated by rarefaction of sorted-subset datasets, despite the large sequencing depth.

Sequencing was performed on naive CD4+ T cells from PBMCs. This sample's cell subset or site label indicates: CD45RA+ positively selected. This TCR derives from a man younger than 30 in good health. Some clones in this sample may be carry-over from other donors' samples.

The nucleotides are TGTGCCAGCAGCTTAGAATCTAGCGGCCAAGAGACCCAGTACTTC. Its coded protein is CASSLESSGQETQYF. Recombination joined TRBV7-3 with TRBJ2-5; 7 bases in the junction line up with TRBD2. The germline V gene provides CDR1 SGHTA and CDR2 FQGTGA. Unmatched junction bases come to 4, with V trimmed by 2 bases and J by 1 base. From the cysteine through the phenylalanine, the CDR3 covers 15 amino acids. Only the CDR3 DNA is retained, 45 bases long and in frame from the first base.